This T cell receptor beta chain was identified during a study of cytotoxic CD8 clonotypes in ibrutinib-treated CLL. V gave up 6 bases and J gave up 1 base, with 13 bases separating them. CDR1 is MNHEY and CDR2 is SVGAGI in the germline V gene. The CDR3 has 14 residues. Sequenced by immunoSEQ multiplex PCR; TCRdb stores in-frame clones only, minus some. In the table there are some 140,000 clones, 91% of which are singletons. The receptor comes from a human donor with chronic lymphocytic leukemia. The chain couples TRBV6-5 to TRBJ2-7, with D possibly matching TRBD2 (5 bases). The material was PBMCs, obtained after 12 months of ibrutinib treatment. As DNA, the CDR3 is TGTGCCAGCAGATATTGGACGGGGTCCTACGAGCAGTACTTC. Translated, it gives CASRYWTGSYEQYF.